This T cell receptor (beta chain) was captured by sequencing in a study of shared clonotypes between healthy human individuals. Findings of the study overall: The sampled material consisted only of blood, and tissue repertoires are likely to differ. A handful of donors held about 5% of naive CD4 clonotypes in common.

This CDR3 is built from 14 residues. V lost 3 bases and J 7 bases, leaving 13 bases between the germline ends. Germline V gene data show CDR1 as ENHRY and CDR2 as SYGVKD. Genomic DNA from each subset was divided evenly over several immunoSEQ plates. Each replicate PCR on the sorted subsets used about 0.2 ug DNA (about 30,000 T cell genomes). Assay used: immunoSEQ multiplex PCR; TCRdb lists only in-frame clones, some missing. Here the sample spans millions of clones, over 85% being singletons. To note about this clone: The antigen is unknown.

Material for sequencing was naive CD4+ T cells from PBMCs. Subset denoted: CD45RA+ positively selected. The source of this sequence is a man aged 18-30 years in good health. Some clones in this sample may be carry-over from other donors' samples. V gene TRBV10-3 combines with J gene TRBJ2-1; D is possibly TRBD2 (5 bases). The CDR3 DNA sequence: TGTGCCATCAGTGACTCTAACCGAGGGAATGAGCAGTTCTTC. Protein: CAISDSNRGNEQFF.